The sequence of this T cell receptor beta chain was determined in a study of cytomegalovirus exposure and HLA in healthy donors. Germline CDR1 and CDR2: SNHLY and FYNNEI. V dropped 3 bases and J dropped 7 bases, with 10 bases sitting between them. CDR3 length: 12 amino acids. Use of 60 Vbeta and 13 Jbeta primers characterized the PCR. The table came from immunoSEQ multiplex PCR; TCRdb's copy has only in-frame clones and leaves some out. The table has 150,000 to 200,000 clones, approximately 80% seen once. In regard to this clone: Its target is not known.

Study-wide points: Compared with the approximately 680-donor mean, an Asian-associated ancestry cluster reportedly had fewer N-insertions, according to a later analysis. Presence/absence analyses supposed approximately even sequencing depth among donors.

Specimen: PBMCs. The chain has TRBV2 and TRBJ2-7; D possibly corresponds to TRBD2 (5 bases). The TCR was taken from a woman aged 50 to 60 in good health and CMV-seropositive. The CDR3 sequence: CASSEVSGEQYF. CDR3 DNA: TGTGCCAGCAGTGAGGTGTCGGGGGAGCAGTACTTC.